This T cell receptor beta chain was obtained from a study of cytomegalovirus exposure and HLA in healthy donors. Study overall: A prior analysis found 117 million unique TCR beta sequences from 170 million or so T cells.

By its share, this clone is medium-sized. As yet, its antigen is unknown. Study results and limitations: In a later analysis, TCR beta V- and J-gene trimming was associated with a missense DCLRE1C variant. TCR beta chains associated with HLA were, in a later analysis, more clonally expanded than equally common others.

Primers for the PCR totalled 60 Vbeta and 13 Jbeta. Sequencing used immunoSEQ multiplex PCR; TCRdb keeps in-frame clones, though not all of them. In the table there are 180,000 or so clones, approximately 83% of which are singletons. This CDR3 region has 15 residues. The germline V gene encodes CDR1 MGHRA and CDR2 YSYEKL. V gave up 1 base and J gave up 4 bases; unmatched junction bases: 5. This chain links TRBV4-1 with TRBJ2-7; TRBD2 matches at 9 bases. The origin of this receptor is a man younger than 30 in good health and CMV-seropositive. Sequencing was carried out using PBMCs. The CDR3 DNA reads TGCGCCAGCAGCCAAGCGGCTAGCGGGGAGTACGAGCAGTACTTC. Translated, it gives CASSQAASGEYEQYF.